Listed here are 20 T cell receptor beta chains from one sample, sequenced in a study of shared clonotypes between healthy human individuals. The table came from immunoSEQ multiplex PCR; TCRdb's copy has only in-frame clones and leaves some out. The sample holds roughly 1,100,000 clones, roughly 80% seen once. The specimen was memory CD4+ T cells sorted from blood. Subset of the sample: CD45RA-negative fraction. These receptors were collected from a man aged 18 to 30 in good health.

This chain links TRBV2 with TRBJ2-7; either TRBD1 or TRBD2 may fit D (5 bases each). There are 15 residues in the CDR3. Trimming took off 1 base at V and 4 bases at J, with 14 bases between the two ends. In germline, CDR1 is SNHLY, CDR2 FYNNEI. The CDR3 spells CASSEEGTAGYEQYF. The CDR3 nucleotides are TGTGCCAGCAGTGAAGAAGGGACCGCTGGGTACGAGCAGTACTTC.

The chain recombines TRBV6-1 with TRBJ1-1, with unresolved D. V gave up 6 bases and J gave up 11 bases, with 13 bases separating them. Germline V gene data show CDR1 as MNHNS and CDR2 as SASEGT. This CDR3 has 11 amino acids. DNA of the CDR3: TGTGCCAGCAGCCGCGAGGGATCCGCTTTCTTT. Amino acid sequence: CASSREGSAFF.

The CDR3 region is CASSMGIAYTEAFF. The CDR3 region has the DNA TGTGCCAGTAGTATGGGGATAGCATACACTGAAGCTTTCTTT. J is TRBJ1-1 and V is TRBV19; D not certain. The germline V and J ends were trimmed by 3 bases and 3 bases, with 11 bases remaining between them. The CDR3 runs to 14 residues. CDR1 is LNHDA, CDR2 SQIVND, per germline (reference sequence).

The chain recombines TRBV5-1 with TRBJ2-7; D call uncertain. There are 13 residues in the CDR3. Germline V CDR1 and CDR2: SGHRS, YFSETQ. V lost 3 bases and J lost 0, with 7 bases in between. The CDR3 DNA follows: TGCGCCAGCAGCTCGGACGGCTCCTACGAGCAGTACTTC. Translation gives CASSSDGSYEQYF.

This clone appeared a few times. The rearrangement links TRBV5-8 to TRBJ1-2, with 8 bases lining up with TRBD1. The CDR3 extends over 14 amino acids. Germline trimming cut 6 bases from V and 2 bases from J; bases unmatched to any gene: 6. Germline V gene sequence: CDR1 SGHTS, CDR2 YDEGEE. The CDR3 spells CASTRDRMNYGYTF. CDR3 in DNA: TGTGCCAGCACCAGGGACAGGATGAACTATGGCTACACCTTC.

As concerns this clone: At the DNA level, this CDR3 is encoded by other sequences in the same sample as well. This chain links TRBV28 with TRBJ2-2, with TRBD2 as a possible D gene (5 bases). In germline, CDR1 is MDHEN, CDR2 SYDVKM. The CDR3 is 14 amino acids. V was clipped by 2 bases and J by 4 bases, with 8 bases between them. CDR3 bases: TGTGCCAGCAGTTTAATCGCGGGCACCGGGGAGCTGTTTTTT. Translating it yields CASSLIAGTGELFF.

This sequence joins TRBV25-1 and TRBJ2-5; 8 bases are shared with TRBD1. This CDR3 is built from 13 residues. Germline assignment: CDR1 MGHDK and CDR2 SYGVNS. The trim removed 6 bases at V and 5 bases at J, leaving 5 bases unmatched. The CDR3 nucleotides read TGTGCCAGCAGGGGACAGGAGGGGGAGACCCAGTACTTC. Translating gives CASRGQEGETQYF.

This chain uses TRBV7-2 with TRBJ2-7; 9 positions agree with TRBD1. Germline V gene sequence: CDR1 SGHTA, CDR2 FQGNSA. Unmatched junction bases numbered 17, after V lost 4 bases and J lost 1 base. The CDR3 loop spans 19 amino acids. CDR3 in amino acids: CASSSRAGSTGGRSYEQYF. DNA of the CDR3: TGTGCCAGCAGCTCTCGGGCCGGTTCTACAGGGGGCCGATCCTACGAGCAGTACTTC.

This chain uses TRBV6-4 with TRBJ1-1; 9 nucleotides line up with TRBD1. The J segment lost 7 bases and the V segment lost 6 bases, leaving 9 bases of the junction unmatched. CDR1 is MRHNA and CDR2 is SNTAGT in the germline V gene. CDR3 size: 14 residues. The CDR3 DNA follows: TGTGCCAGCAGGGGCCAACAGGGGGCGGGTGAAGCTTTCTTT. Translated, it gives CASRGQQGAGEAFF.

The J gene is TRBJ1-2, the V gene TRBV7-6; 9 positions match TRBD1. Germline loops: CDR1 SGHVS, CDR2 FNYEAQ. The CDR3 consists of 13 residues. V was clipped by 5 bases and J by 5 bases; unmatched bases: 3. CDR3 in DNA: TGTGCCAGCAGCCAGGGACAGGGATATGGCTACACCTTC. It specifies CASSQGQGYGYTF.

The V call is TRBV6-5, the J call TRBJ2-7; tentatively, D is TRBD1 or TRBD2 (5 bases each). The V end lost 6 bases, the J end lost 6 bases, and 12 bases lay between the germline ends. CDR3 size: 12 residues. CDR1 is MNHEY, CDR2 SVGAGI, per germline. The CDR3 here is CASRSDSGEQYF. The CDR3 coding sequence is TGTGCCAGCAGGTCAGACAGCGGCGAGCAGTACTTC.

The chain uses TRBV7-9 and TRBJ1-5; D remains ambiguous. Per germline, CDR1 SEHNR and CDR2 FQNEAQ (reference sequence). Trimming cost V 1 base and J 4 bases, with 11 bases left between them. This CDR3 region has 15 residues. The CDR3 spells CASSLGGSENQPQHF. The CDR3 nucleotides are TGTGCCAGCAGCTTAGGAGGCAGCGAAAATCAGCCCCAGCATTTT. Drawing the rest from reference TRBV7-9 and TRBJ1-5, the complete variable domain is DTGVSQNPRHKITKRGQNVTFRCDPISEHNRLYWYRQTLGQGPEFLTYFQNEAQLEKSRLLSDRFSAERPKGSFSTLEIQRTEQGDSAMYLCASSLGGSENQPQHFGDGTRLSIL.

This chain joins TRBV20-1 and TRBJ2-1; 7 positions agree with TRBD2. The V segment lost 5 bases and the J segment 7 bases; nucleotides outside the gene matches: 2. This CDR3 comprises 11 residues. Per the germline V gene, CDR1 is DFQATT and CDR2 is SNEGSKA (reference sequence). CDR3 sequence: CSAGGVNEQFF. CDR3 nucleotide sequence: TGCAGTGCTGGGGGGGTGAATGAGCAGTTCTTC.

The J gene is TRBJ2-1, the V gene TRBV11-2; D gene uncertain. Germline CDR1 SGHAT, CDR2 FQNNGV. The V end lost 0 bases, the J end lost 9 bases, and 9 bases lay between the germline ends. This CDR3 comprises 13 residues. In DNA, the CDR3 is TGTGCCAGCAGCTTAGATGGCTCGCGTGAGCAGTTCTTC. Amino acids: CASSLDGSREQFF. Full variable domain (outside the CDR3, taken from reference TRBV11-2 and TRBJ2-1): EAGVAQSPRYKIIEKRQSVAFWCNPISGHATLYWYQQILGQGPKLLIQFQNNGVVDDSQLPKDRFSAERLKGVDSTLKIQPAKLEDSAVYLCASSLDGSREQFFGPGTRLTVL.

This chain connects TRBV9 to TRBJ2-3; 15 positions match TRBD2. V was clipped by 3 bases and J by 0 bases; unmatched bases: 5. CDR1 SGDLS and CDR2 YYNGEE come from the germline V gene. There are 18 residues in the CDR3. The CDR3: CASSAGTSGGSSTDTQYF. Here the CDR3 DNA reads TGTGCCAGCAGCGCCGGGACTAGCGGGGGGTCGAGCACAGATACGCAGTATTTT.

This chain connects TRBV12-5 to TRBJ2-2; D not certain. This CDR3 has 15 amino acids. Trimming left V 0 bases short and J 3 bases short, with 8 bases between. CDR1 and CDR2 (germline): LGHNT, FRNRAP. CDR3 amino acids: CASGLVMGDTGELFF. DNA of the CDR3: TGTGCTAGTGGTTTGGTAATGGGCGACACCGGGGAGCTGTTTTTT.

This chain connects TRBV19 to TRBJ2-7, with 8 bases that match TRBD2. Trimming removed 5 bases from V and 3 bases from J; junction bases left unmatched: 3. The length of the CDR3 is 13 residues. CDR1 is LNHDA, CDR2 SQIVND, per germline (reference sequence). CDR3 in amino acids: CASSPGLVYEQYF. The DNA of the CDR3 is TGTGCCAGTAGTCCGGGACTAGTCTACGAGCAGTACTTC.

A few counts support this clone. This chain joins TRBV2 and TRBJ1-5; D unclear. V was clipped by 5 bases and J by 7 bases, with 9 bases between them. This CDR3 spans 12 amino acids. In germline, CDR1 is SNHLY, CDR2 FYNNEI. The CDR3 coding sequence is TGTGCCAGCAGTCAAATGTTACAGCCCCAGCATTTT. Its protein is CASSQMLQPQHF.

The chain employs TRBV15 and TRBJ2-7, with 10 bases aligning to TRBD1. Trimming cost V 3 bases and J 5 bases; bases outside gene matches: 13. CDR3 length equals 17 residues. CDR1 and CDR2 (germline): LNHNV, YYDKDF (reference sequence). The CDR3 coding sequence is TGTGCCACCAGCAGGGGGATTTTGGACAGGGGGAAGGACGAGCAGTACTTC. It encodes CATSRGILDRGKDEQYF. The variable domain in full, completed from reference TRBV15 and TRBJ2-7, reads DAMVIQNPRYQVTQFGKPVTLSCSQTLNHNVMYWYQQKSSQAPKLLFHYYDKDFNNEADTPDNFQSRRPNTSFCFLDIRSPGLGDTAMYLCATSRGILDRGKDEQYFGPGTRLTVT.

The gene calls are TRBV6-6 and TRBJ2-1, with D maybe TRBD1 (5 bases). V lost 2 bases, J lost 8 bases, and 10 bases lay in between. The CDR3 is 13 residues long. The germline V gene has CDR1 MNHNY and CDR2 SVGAGI (reference sequence). The DNA of the CDR3 is TGTGCCAGCAGTTACCGGCAGGGCGATGAGCAGTTCTTC. It encodes CASSYRQGDEQFF.